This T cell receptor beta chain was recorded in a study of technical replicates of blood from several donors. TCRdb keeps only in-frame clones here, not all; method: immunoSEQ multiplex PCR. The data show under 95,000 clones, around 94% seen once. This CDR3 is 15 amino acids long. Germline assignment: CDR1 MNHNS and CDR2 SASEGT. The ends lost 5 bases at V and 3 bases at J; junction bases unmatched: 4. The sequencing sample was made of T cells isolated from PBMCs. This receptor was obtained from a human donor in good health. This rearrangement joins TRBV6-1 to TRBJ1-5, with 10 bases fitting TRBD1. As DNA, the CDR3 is TGTGCCAGCAGTTGGACAGGGGGATACAATCAGCCCCAGCATTTT. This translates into CASSWTGGYNQPQHF.